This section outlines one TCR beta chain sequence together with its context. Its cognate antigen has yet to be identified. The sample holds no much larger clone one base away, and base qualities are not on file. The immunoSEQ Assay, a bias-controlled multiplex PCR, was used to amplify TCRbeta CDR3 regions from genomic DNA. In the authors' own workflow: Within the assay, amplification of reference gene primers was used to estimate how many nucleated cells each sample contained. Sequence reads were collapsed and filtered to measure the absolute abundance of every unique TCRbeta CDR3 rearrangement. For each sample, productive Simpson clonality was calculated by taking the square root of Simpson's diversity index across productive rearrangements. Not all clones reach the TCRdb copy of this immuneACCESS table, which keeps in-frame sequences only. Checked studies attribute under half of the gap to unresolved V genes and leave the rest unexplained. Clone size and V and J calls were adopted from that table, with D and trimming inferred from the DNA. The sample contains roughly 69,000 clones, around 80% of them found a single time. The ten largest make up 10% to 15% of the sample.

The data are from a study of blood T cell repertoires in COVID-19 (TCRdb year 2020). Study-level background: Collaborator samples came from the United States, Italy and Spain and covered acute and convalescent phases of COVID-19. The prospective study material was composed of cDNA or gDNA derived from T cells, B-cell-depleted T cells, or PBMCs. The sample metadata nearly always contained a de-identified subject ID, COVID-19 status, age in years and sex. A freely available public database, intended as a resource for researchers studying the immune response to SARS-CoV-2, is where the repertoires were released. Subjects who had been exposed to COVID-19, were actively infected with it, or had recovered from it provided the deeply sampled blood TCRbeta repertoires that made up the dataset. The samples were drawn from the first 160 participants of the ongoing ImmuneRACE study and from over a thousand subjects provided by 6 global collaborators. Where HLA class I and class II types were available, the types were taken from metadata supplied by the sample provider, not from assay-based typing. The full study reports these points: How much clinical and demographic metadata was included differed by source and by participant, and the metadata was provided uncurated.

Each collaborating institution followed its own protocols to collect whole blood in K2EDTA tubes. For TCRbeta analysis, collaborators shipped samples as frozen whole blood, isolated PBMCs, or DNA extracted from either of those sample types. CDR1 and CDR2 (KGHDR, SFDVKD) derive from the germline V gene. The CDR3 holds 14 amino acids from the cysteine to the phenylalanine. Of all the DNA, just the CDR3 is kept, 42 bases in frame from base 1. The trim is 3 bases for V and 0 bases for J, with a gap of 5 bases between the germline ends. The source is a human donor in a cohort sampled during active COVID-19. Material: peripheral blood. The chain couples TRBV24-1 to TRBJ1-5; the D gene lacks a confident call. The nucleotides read TGTGCCACCAGTGATCCGTATAGCAATCAGCCCCAGCATTTT. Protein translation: CATSDPYSNQPQHF.